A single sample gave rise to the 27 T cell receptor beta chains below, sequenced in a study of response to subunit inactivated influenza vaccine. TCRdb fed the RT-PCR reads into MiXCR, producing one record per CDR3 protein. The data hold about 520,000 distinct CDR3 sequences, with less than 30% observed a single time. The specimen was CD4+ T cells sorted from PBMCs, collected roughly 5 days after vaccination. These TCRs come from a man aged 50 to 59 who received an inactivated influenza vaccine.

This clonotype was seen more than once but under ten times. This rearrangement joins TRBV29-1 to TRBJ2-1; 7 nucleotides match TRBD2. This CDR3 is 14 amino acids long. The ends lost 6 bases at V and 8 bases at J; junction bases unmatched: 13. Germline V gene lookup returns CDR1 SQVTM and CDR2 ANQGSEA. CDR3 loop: CSVDLPGGRDEQFF. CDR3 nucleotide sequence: TGCAGCGTAGACTTACCGGGGGGTAGAGATGAGCAGTTCTTC.

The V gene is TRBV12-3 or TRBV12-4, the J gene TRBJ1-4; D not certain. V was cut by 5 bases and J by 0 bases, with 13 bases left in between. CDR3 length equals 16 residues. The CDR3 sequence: CASSHTPIATNEKLFF. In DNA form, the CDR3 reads TGTGCCAGCAGTCACACTCCGATTGCAACTAATGAAAAACTGTTTTTT.

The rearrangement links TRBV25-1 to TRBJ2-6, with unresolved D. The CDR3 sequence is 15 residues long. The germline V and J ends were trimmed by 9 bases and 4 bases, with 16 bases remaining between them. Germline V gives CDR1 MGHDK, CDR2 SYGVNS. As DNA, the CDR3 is TGTGCCAGTGGGATAGGCCCTGTCGGGGCCAACGTCCTGACTTTC. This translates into CASGIGPVGANVLTF.

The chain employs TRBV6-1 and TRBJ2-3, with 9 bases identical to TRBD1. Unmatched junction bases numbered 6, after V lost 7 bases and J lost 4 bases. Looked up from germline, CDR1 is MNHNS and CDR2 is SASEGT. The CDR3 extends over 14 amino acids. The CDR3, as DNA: TGTGCCAGCACCCAAACAGGGGGCGCAGATACGCAGTATTTT. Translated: CASTQTGGADTQYF.

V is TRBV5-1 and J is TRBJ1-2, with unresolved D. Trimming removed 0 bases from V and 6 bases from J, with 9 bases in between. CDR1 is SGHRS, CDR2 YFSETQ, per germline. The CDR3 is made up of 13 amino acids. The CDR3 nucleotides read TGCGCCAGCAGCTTGGGAATGCGGGATGGCTACACCTTC. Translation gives CASSLGMRDGYTF.

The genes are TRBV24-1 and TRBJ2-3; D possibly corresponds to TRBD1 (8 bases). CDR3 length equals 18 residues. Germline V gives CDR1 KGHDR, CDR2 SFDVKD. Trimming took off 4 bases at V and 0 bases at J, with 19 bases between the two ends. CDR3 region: CATSDPRQGRDSTDTQYF. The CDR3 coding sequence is TGTGCCACCAGTGACCCAAGACAGGGGAGGGATAGCACAGATACGCAGTATTTT.

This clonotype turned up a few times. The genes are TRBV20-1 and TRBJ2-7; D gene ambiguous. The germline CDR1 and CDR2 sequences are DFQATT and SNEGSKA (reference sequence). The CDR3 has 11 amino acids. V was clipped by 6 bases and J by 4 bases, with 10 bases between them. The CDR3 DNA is TGCAGTGCAAAAAGTGGGTACGAGCAGTACTTC. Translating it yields CSAKSGYEQYF.

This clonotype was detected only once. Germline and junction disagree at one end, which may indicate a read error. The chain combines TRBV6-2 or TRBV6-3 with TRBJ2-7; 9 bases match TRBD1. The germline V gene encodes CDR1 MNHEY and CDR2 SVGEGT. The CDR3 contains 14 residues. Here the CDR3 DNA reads TGTGCCAGCAGACGACAGGGGGGGGCCTACGAACAGTACTTC. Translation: CASRRQGGAYEQYF.

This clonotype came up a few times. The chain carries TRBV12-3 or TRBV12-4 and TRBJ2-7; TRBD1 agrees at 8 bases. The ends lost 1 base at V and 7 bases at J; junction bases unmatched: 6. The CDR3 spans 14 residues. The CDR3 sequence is CASSLGTGLGEQYF. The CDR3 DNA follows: TGTGCCAGCAGTTTAGGGACAGGGCTCGGGGAGCAGTACTTC.

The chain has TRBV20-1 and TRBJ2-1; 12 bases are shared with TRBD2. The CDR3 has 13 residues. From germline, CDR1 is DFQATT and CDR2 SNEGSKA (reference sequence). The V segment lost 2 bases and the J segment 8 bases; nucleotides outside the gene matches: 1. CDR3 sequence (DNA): TGCAGTGCTAGACTAGCGGGAGGGCATGAGCAGTTCTTC. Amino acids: CSARLAGGHEQFF.

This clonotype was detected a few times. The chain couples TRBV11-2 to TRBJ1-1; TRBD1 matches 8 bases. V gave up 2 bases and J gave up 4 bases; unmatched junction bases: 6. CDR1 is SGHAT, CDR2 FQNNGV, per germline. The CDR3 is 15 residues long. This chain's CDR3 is CASSLSRGRVTEAFF. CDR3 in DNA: TGTGCCAGCAGCTTATCCAGGGGGCGGGTCACTGAAGCTTTCTTT. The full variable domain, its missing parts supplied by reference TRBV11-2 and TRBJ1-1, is EAGVAQSPRYKIIEKRQSVAFWCNPISGHATLYWYQQILGQGPKLLIQFQNNGVVDDSQLPKDRFSAERLKGVDSTLKIQPAKLEDSAVYLCASSLSRGRVTEAFFGQGTRLTVV.

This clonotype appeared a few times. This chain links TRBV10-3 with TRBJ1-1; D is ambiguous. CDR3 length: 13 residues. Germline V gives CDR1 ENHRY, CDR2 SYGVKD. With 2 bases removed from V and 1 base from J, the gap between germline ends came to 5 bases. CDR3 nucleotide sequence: TGTGCCATCAGTGAGGGCCGGAACACTGAAGCTTTCTTT. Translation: CAISEGRNTEAFF.

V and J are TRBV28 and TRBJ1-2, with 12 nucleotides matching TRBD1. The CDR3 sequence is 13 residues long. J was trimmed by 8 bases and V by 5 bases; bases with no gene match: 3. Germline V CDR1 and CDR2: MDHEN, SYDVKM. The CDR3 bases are TGTGCCAGCAGTAGGGACAGGGGGCGCGGCTACACCTTC. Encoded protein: CASSRDRGRGYTF.

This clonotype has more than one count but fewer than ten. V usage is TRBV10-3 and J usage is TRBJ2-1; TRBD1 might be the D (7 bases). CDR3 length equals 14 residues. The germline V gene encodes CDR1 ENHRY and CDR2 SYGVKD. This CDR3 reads CATGGQQSYNEQFF. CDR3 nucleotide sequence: TGTGCTACCGGGGGACAGCAATCCTACAATGAGCAGTTCTTC.

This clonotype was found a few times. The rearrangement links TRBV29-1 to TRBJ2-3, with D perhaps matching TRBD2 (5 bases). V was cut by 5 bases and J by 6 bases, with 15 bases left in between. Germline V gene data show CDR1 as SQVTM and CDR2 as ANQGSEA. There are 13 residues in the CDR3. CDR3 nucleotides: TGCAGCGTTTCGCTAGCAGCAATGGATACGCAGTATTTT. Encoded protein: CSVSLAAMDTQYF.

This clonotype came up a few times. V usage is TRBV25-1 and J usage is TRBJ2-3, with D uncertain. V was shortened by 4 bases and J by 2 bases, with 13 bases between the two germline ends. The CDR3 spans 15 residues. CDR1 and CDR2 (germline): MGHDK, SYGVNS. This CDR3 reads CASSVMISITDTQYF. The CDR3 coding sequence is TGTGCCAGCAGTGTTATGATTAGCATCACAGATACGCAGTATTTT.

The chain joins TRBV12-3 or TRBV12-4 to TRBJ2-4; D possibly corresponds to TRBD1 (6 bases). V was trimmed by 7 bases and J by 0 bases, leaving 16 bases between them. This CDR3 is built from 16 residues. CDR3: CASTRTASIAKNIQYF. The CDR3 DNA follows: TGTGCCAGCACCAGGACAGCTAGCATAGCCAAAAACATTCAGTACTTC.

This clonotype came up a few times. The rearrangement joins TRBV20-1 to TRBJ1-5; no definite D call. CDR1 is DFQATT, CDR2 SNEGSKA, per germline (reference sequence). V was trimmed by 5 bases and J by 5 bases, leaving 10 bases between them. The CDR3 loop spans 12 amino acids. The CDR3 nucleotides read TGCAGTGCTCAGGACGGGTATCAGCCCCAGCATTTT. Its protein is CSAQDGYQPQHF.

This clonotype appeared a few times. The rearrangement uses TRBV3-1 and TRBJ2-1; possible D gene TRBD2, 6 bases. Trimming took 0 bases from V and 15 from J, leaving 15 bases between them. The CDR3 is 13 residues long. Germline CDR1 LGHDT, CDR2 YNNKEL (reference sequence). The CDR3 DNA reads TGTGCCAGCAGCCAAGATGGCGGGGCTAGCCCGTTCTTC. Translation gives CASSQDGGASPFF.

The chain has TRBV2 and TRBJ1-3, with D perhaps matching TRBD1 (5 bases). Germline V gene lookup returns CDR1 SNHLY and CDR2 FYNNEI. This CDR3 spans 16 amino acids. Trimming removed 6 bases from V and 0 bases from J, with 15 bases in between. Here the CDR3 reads CASSLMGRISGNTIYF. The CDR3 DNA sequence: TGTGCCAGCAGCCTCATGGGACGGATCTCTGGAAACACCATATATTTT. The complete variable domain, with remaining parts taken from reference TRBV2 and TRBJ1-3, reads EPEVTQTPSHQVTQMGQEVILRCVPISNHLYFYWYRQILGQKVEFLVSFYNNEISEKSEIFDDQFSVERPDGSNFTLKIRSTKLEDSAMYFCASSLMGRISGNTIYFGEGSWLTVV.

CDR3 nucleotides: TGTGCCAGCAGTTGGGACAGGACTCGCACCGGGGAGCTGTTTTTT. Translating gives CASSWDRTRTGELFF. The V gene is TRBV6-5, the J gene TRBJ2-2, with 8 bases fitting TRBD1. CDR3 length: 15 amino acids. Trimming at V came to 4 bases and at J to 4 bases, leaving 5 bases not matched to a gene. The germline gives CDR1 MNHEY, CDR2 SVGAGI.

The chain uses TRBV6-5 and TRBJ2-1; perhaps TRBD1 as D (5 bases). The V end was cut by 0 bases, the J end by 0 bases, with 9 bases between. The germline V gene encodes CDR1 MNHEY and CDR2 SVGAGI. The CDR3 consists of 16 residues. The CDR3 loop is CASSYSAGRSYNEQFF. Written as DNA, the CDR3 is TGTGCCAGCAGTTACTCGGCAGGGCGCTCCTACAATGAGCAGTTCTTC.

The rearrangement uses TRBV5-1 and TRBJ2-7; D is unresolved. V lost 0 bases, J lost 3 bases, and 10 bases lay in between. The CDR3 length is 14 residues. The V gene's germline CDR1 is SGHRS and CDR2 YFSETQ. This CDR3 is CASSLASLNYEQYF. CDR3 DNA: TGCGCCAGCAGCTTGGCATCACTGAACTACGAGCAGTACTTC.

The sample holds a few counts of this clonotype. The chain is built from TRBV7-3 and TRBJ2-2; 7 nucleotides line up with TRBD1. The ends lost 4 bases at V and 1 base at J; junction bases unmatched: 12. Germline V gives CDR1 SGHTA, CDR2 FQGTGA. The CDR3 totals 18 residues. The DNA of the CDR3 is TGTGCCAGCAGCTCTCAGCGCTCCGGGACAGAGAACACCGGGGAGCTGTTTTTT. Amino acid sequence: CASSSQRSGTENTGELFF.

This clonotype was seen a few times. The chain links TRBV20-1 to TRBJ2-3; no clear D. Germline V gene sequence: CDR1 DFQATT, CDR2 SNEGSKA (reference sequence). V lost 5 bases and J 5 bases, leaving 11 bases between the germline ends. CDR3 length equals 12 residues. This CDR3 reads CSALPLGDTQYF. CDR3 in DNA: TGCAGTGCTCTTCCCCTTGGAGATACGCAGTATTTT.

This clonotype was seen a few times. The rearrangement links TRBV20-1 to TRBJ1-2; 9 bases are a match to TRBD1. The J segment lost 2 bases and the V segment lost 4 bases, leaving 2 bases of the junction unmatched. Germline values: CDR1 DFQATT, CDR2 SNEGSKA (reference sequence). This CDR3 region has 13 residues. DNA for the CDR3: TGCAGTGCTACGACAGGGGGGAACTATGGCTACACCTTC. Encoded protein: CSATTGGNYGYTF.

CDR3 bases: TGTGCCAGCAGCCCTGGGCTAGGCAACTATGGCTACACCTTC. This gives the protein CASSPGLGNYGYTF. The chain combines TRBV4-2 with TRBJ1-2; no definite D call. Trimming removed 4 bases at V and 2 bases at J, with 11 bases between. The CDR3 spans 14 residues. Germline values: CDR1 LGHNA, CDR2 YNFKEQ.